This T cell receptor (beta chain) was profiled in a study of cytomegalovirus exposure and HLA in healthy donors. Study-wide results and limits: It was reportedly the case that the classifier diagnosed cytomegalovirus status with high specificity and sensitivity.

The data were produced by immunoSEQ multiplex PCR, yet TCRdb's version contains in-frame clones alone and is incomplete. The data contain over 120,000 clones, roughly nine tenths of them singletons. In regard to this clone: Its antigen remains unknown.

The receptor was derived from a young woman in good health and CMV-seropositive. Sequenced sample: PBMCs.

CDR3 region: CASSVGSSGGLETQYF. Here the CDR3 DNA reads TGTGCCAGCAGCGTAGGATCTAGCGGCGGATTAGAGACCCAGTACTTC. The chain employs TRBV9 and TRBJ2-5, with 7 bases that match TRBD2. V lost 0 bases and J lost 4; bases outside the gene matches: 9. This CDR3 comprises 16 residues. Germline-derived CDR1 and CDR2 are SGDLS and YYNGEE.